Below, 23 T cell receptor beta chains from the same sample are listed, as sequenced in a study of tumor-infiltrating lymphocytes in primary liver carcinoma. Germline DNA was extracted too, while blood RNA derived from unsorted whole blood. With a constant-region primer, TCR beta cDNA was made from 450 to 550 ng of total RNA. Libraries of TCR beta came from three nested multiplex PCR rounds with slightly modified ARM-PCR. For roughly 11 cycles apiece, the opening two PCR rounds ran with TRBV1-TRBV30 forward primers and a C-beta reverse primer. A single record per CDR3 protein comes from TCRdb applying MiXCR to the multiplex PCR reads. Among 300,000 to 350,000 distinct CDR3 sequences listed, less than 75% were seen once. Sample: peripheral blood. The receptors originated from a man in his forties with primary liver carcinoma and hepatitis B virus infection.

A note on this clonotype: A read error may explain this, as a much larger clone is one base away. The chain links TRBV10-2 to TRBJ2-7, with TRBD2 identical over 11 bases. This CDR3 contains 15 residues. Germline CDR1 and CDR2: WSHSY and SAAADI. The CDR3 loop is CASSGSGTSGYGQYF. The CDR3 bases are TGCGCCAGCAGTGGCTCCGGGACTAGCGGCTACGGGCAGTACTTC.

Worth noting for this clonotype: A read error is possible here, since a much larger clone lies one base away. The CDR3 sequence is CASSYFNRGGLSNQPQHF. The CDR3 nucleotides are TGTGCCAGCAGTTACTTCAACAGGGGCGGCCTGAGCAATCAGCCCCAGCATTTT. V usage is TRBV6-2 or TRBV6-3 and J usage is TRBJ1-5, with 7 bases matching TRBD1. V dropped 1 base and J dropped 1; count of bases not matched to a gene: 10. The CDR3 length is 18 residues. Looked up from germline, CDR1 is MNHEY and CDR2 is SVGEGT.

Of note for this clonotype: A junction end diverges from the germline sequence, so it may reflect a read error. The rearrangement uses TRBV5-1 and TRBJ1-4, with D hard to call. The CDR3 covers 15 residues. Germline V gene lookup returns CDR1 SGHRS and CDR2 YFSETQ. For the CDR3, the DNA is TGCGCCGGCAGCTTGTATCCAGGACTTAATGAAAAACTGTTTTTT. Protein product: CAGSLYPGLNEKLFF.

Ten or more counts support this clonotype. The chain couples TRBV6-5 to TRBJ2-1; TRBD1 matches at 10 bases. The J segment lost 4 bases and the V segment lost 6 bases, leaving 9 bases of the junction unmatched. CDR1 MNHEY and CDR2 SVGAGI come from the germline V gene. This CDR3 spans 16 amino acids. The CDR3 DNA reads TGTGCCAGCAGCTCTTTAGGGACAGGGGTATACAATGAGCAGTTCTTC. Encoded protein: CASSSLGTGVYNEQFF.

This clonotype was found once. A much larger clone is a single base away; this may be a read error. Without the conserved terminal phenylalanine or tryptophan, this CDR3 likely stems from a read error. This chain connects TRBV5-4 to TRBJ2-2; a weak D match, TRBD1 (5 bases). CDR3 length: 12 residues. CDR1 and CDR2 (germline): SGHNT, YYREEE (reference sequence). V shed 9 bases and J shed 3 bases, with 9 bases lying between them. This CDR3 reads CANSRDTGELFL. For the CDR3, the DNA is TGTGCCAACTCCAGGGACACCGGGGAGCTGTTTCTT.

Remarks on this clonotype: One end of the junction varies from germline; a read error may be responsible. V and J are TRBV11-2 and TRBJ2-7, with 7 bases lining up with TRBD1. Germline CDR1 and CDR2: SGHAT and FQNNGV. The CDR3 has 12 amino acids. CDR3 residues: CASGSTGYVQYF. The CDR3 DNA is TGTGCCAGCGGCTCGACAGGGTACGTGCAGTACTTC.

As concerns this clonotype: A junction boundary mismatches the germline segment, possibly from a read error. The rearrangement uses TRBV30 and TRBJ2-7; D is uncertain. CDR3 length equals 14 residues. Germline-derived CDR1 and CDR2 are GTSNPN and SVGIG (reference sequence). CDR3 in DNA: TGTGCTTGGAGTGTACCCCCAGCCTACTACAAGCAGTACTTC. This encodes CAWSVPPAYYKQYF.

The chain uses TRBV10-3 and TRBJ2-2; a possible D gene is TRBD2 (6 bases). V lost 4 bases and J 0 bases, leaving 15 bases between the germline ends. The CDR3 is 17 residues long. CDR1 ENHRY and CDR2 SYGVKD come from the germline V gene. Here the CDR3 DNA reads TGTGCCATCAGTGGAGCCCTAGCGACTACGAACACCGGGGAGCTGTTTTTT. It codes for CAISGALATTNTGELFF.

The CDR3 loop reads CSVGDGTGVNEKLFF. The CDR3 nucleotides are TGCAGCGTGGGGGACGGGACAGGGGTTAATGAAAAACTGTTTTTT. The chain couples TRBV29-1 to TRBJ1-4, with 10 bases matching TRBD1. With 6 bases clipped from V and 4 bases from J, the junction kept 8 bases outside the gene matches. CDR1 and CDR2 (germline): SQVTM, ANQGSEA. CDR3 length: 15 residues.

The DNA for the CDR3 is TGTGCCAGTAAAAGGATTACCGGGACAGGGTACCACGAGCAGTACTTC. Translated, it gives CASKRITGTGYHEQYF. This chain connects TRBV6-1 to TRBJ2-7, with 9 nucleotides matching TRBD1. The V gene end was trimmed by 9 bases and the J gene end by 5 bases; junction bases not matched to a gene: 17. From germline, CDR1 is MNHNS and CDR2 SASEGT. The CDR3 runs to 16 residues.

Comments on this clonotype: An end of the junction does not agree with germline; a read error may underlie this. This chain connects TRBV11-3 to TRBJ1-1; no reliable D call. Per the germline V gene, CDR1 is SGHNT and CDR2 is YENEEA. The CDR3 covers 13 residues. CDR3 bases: TGTGCCAGCAGATTAGCCGAGAACACTGGAGCTTTCTTT. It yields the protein CASRLAENTGAFF.

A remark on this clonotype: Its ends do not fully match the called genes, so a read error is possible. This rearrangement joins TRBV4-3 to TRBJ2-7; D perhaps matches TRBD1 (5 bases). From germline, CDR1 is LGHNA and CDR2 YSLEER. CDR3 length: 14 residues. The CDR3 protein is CANSQEGDRYEQYF. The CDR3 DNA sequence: TGCGCCAACAGCCAAGAAGGAGACAGATACGAGCAGTACTTC.

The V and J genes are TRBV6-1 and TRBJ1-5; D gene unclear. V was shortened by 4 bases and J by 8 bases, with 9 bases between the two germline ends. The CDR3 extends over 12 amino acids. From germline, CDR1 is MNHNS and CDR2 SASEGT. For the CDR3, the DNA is TGTGCCAGCAGTGGATTTAATAAGCCCCAGCATTTT. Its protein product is CASSGFNKPQHF.

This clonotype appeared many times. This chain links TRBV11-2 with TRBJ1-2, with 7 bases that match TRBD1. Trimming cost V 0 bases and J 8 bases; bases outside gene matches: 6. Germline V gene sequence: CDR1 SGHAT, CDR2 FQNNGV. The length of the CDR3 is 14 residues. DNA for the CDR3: TGTGCCAGCAGCTTAGAACAGGGGTCCAGCGGCTACACCTTC. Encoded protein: CASSLEQGSSGYTF.

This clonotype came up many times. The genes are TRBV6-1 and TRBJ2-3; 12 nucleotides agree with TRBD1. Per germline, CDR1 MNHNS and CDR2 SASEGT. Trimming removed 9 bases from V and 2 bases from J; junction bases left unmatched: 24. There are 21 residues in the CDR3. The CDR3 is CASNRRIPGTGGAAATDTQYF. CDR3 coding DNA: TGTGCCAGTAATCGGAGGATTCCCGGGACAGGGGGCGCCGCCGCCACAGATACGCAGTATTTT.

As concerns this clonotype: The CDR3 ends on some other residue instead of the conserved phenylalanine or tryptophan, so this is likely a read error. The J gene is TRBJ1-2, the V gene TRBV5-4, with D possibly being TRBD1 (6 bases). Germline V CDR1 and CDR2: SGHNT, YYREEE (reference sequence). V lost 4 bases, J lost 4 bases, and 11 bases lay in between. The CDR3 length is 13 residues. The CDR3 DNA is TGTGCCAGCAGCGCCGGACAGCCCTATGGCTACACCCTC. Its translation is CASSAGQPYGYTL.

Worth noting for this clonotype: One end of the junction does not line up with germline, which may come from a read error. DNA of the CDR3: TGTGCCAGCATTTACGCCAAGACCGCTGGCCAAGAGACCCAGTACTTC. It translates to CASIYAKTAGQETQYF. V and J are TRBV6-6 and TRBJ2-5; D unclear. Germline V gives CDR1 MNHNY, CDR2 SVGAGI (reference sequence). CDR3 size: 16 residues.

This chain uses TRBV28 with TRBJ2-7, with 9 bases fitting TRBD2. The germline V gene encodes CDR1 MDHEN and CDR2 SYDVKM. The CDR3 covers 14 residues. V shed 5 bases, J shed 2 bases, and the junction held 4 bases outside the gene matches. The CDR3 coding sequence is TGTGCCAGCAGTCAAGCGGGAGGCCCCTACGAGCAGTACTTC. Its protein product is CASSQAGGPYEQYF.

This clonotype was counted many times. DNA for the CDR3: TGTGCCAGCAGTGAAGCCCGCACAGATACGCAGTATTTT. Its protein is CASSEARTDTQYF. The rearrangement links TRBV6-1 to TRBJ2-3; D is unclear. The germline V gene encodes CDR1 MNHNS and CDR2 SASEGT. The length of the CDR3 is 13 residues. The V end lost 0 bases, the J end lost 1 base, and 2 bases lay between the germline ends.

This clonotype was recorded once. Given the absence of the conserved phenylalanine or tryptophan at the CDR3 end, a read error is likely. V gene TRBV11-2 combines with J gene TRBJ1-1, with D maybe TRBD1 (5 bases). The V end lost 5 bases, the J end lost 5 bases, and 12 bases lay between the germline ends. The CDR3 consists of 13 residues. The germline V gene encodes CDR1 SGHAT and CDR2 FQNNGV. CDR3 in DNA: TGTGCCAGCAGCGAGGGACTTCAGACTGAAGCTTTCCTT. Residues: CASSEGLQTEAFL.

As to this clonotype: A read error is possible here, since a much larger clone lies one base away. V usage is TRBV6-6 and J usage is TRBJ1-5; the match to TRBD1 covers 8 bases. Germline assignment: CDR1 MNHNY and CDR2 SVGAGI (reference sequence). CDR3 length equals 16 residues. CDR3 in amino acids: CDSSYSATGVGQPQHF. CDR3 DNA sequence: TGTGACAGCAGTTACTCGGCGACAGGGGTCGGTCAGCCCCAGCATTTT.

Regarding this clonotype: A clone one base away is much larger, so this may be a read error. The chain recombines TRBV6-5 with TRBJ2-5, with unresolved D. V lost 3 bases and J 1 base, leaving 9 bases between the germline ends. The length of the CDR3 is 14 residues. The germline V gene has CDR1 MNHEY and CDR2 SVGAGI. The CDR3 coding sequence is TGTGCCAGCAGTTATGGGTCAGGCCAAGAGACCCAGTACTTC. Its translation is CASSYGSGQETQYF.

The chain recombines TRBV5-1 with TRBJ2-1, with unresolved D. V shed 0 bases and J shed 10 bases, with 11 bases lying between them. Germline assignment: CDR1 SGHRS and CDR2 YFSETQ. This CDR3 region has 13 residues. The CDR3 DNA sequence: TGCGCCAGCAGCTTGGCCGCCTTCAAAGAGCAGTTCTTC. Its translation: CASSLAAFKEQFF.